Listed here are 8 T cell receptor beta chains from one sample, sequenced in a study of T cells in Graves' hyperthyroidism and ophthalmopathy. The CDR3 regions of TCR beta were amplified from RNA transcripts. HTBI primers drove first-round RT-PCR of the TCR CDR3. TCRdb reanalysed the multiplex PCR reads using MiXCR and keeps one entry per CDR3 protein. This sample has about 290,000 distinct CDR3 sequences, with roughly a fifth found just once. Sequences were obtained from blood. All receptors come from a man between 50 and 59 years old with Graves' ophthalmopathy.

This clonotype was found a few times. Since a much larger clone is just one base distant, this may be a read error. This rearrangement joins TRBV5-1 to TRBJ2-1; TRBD1 agrees at 9 bases. V lost 3 bases and J lost 10; bases outside the gene matches: 17. The CDR3 covers 17 residues. Germline values: CDR1 SGHRS, CDR2 YFSETQ. The CDR3: CASSSTPGTGTLREQFF. CDR3 in DNA: TGCGCCAGCAGCTCTACCCCCGGGACAGGGACCCTCAGGGAGCAGTTCTTC.

This clonotype turned up a few times. V is TRBV5-1 and J is TRBJ1-2; D call uncertain. Trimming left V 5 bases short and J 3 bases short, with 14 bases between. The CDR3 is 14 residues long. Germline-derived CDR1 and CDR2 are SGHRS and YFSETQ. CDR3 amino acids: CASRLQRSDYGYTF. The DNA for the CDR3 is TGCGCCAGCAGGCTACAGAGATCGGACTATGGCTACACCTTC.

With regard to this clonotype: The conserved closing phenylalanine or tryptophan is absent in this CDR3, likely reflecting a read error. The chain employs TRBV2 and TRBJ1-1; 8 nucleotides agree with TRBD1. Germline CDR1 reads SNHLY; CDR2 reads FYNNEI. Unmatched junction bases numbered 4, after V lost 6 bases and J lost 1 base. The CDR3 runs to 14 residues. The CDR3 reads CASRGDRSNTEAFL. The CDR3 nucleotides read TGTGCCAGCAGGGGGGACAGGTCGAACACTGAAGCTTTCCTT.

V gene TRBV6-7 combines with J gene TRBJ2-7; D perhaps matches TRBD2 (6 bases). TRBV6-7 is classed as an ORF, of uncertain function. The CDR3 length is 16 residues. Deletions cut 2 bases from V and 1 base from J, with 15 bases between. CDR3 in amino acids: CASSYQGDRESYEQYF. The CDR3 DNA sequence: TGTGCCAGCAGTTACCAGGGAGACCGGGAGTCCTACGAGCAGTACTTC.

This clonotype was seen ten or more times. The genes are TRBV6-1 and TRBJ2-3; D perhaps matches TRBD2 (5 bases). Trimming took 5 bases from V and 2 from J, leaving 17 bases between them. CDR1 is MNHNS and CDR2 is SASEGT in the germline V gene. The CDR3 covers 16 residues. This chain's CDR3 is CASSPRAAALTDTQYF. The CDR3 DNA sequence: TGTGCCAGCAGTCCCCGAGCAGCGGCCCTCACAGATACGCAGTATTTT.

This clonotype was counted only a few times. The genes are TRBV11-2 and TRBJ1-4, with D uncertain. The germline gives CDR1 SGHAT, CDR2 FQNNGV. V was shortened by 0 bases and J by 0 bases, with 5 bases between the two germline ends. There are 15 residues in the CDR3. The CDR3: CASSLEQTTNEKLFF. The DNA for the CDR3 is TGTGCCAGCAGCTTAGAGCAGACAACTAATGAAAAACTGTTTTTT.

On this clonotype: A much larger clone differs by one base, so this may be a read error. The gene calls are TRBV7-3 and TRBJ2-3, with D possibly TRBD1 on 6 matching bases. CDR3 length: 15 residues. Germline-derived CDR1 and CDR2 are SGHTA and FQGTGA. The CDR3 DNA follows: TGTGCCAACAGCTTAGGGGGAGACCCGACAGATACGCAGTATTTT. It encodes CANSLGGDPTDTQYF.

The sample holds many counts of this clonotype. This chain uses TRBV24-1 with TRBJ2-5; TRBD1 is a possible D gene (6 bases). Trimming removed 6 bases at V and 4 bases at J, with 14 bases between. This CDR3 region has 14 residues. CDR1 and CDR2 (germline): KGHDR, SFDVKD. In DNA form, the CDR3 reads TGTGCCACCAGTTTGGCAGGGGTTGGAGAGACCCAGTACTTC. This sequence encodes CATSLAGVGETQYF.